This TCR beta chain originates from a study of response to subunit inactivated influenza vaccine. Study results and limitations: The authors put forward the suggestion that each seasonal influenza vaccination may bring in only a limited number of new T cells.

A remark on this clonotype: What it binds is unknown.

The CDR3 length is 16 residues. V was pared by 3 bases and J by 0 bases, with 7 bases of the junction left unmatched. Using its own MiXCR run on the RT-PCR reads, TCRdb lists one record per CDR3 protein. Here the sample spans about 480,000 distinct CDR3 sequences, 10% to 15% being singletons. The J gene is TRBJ1-1, the V gene TRBV12-3 or TRBV12-4, with TRBD1 matching 7 bases. The sequences come from PBMCs from blood, collected more than 35 days after vaccination. This TCR was recovered from a man in his fifties who received an inactivated influenza vaccine. The CDR3 reads CASSLTGTSMNTEAFF. In nucleotides, the CDR3 is TGTGCCAGCAGTTTGACAGGGACGTCGATGAACACTGAAGCTTTCTTT.